These 5 T cell receptor beta chains came from one sample sequenced in a study of T cell responses to AZD1222 COVID-19 vaccine. Libraries were prepared by immunoSEQ multiplex PCR; TCRdb keeps only in-frame clonotypes and omits some of them. The sample shows 80,000 or so clones, about nine tenths of them seen only once. Material: peripheral blood, obtained 28 days after the second AZD1222 dose. The receptor source for this set is an adult who received the AZD1222 COVID-19 vaccine.

V usage is TRBV6-5 and J usage is TRBJ1-2; perhaps TRBD1 as D (5 bases). There are 14 residues in the CDR3. Trimming shortened V by 2 bases and J by 4 bases, and 11 bases separated the two germline ends. Germline CDR1 reads MNHEY; CDR2 reads SVGAGI. The CDR3 loop is CASSYHGAAYGYTF. CDR3 bases: TGTGCCAGCAGTTACCATGGGGCAGCCTATGGCTACACCTTC.

The genes are TRBV2 and TRBJ1-1; 7 bases map to TRBD1. Trimming removed 7 bases from V and 1 base from J; junction bases left unmatched: 9. The germline V gene encodes CDR1 SNHLY and CDR2 FYNNEI. CDR3 size: 15 residues. CDR3 region: CASINRGAENTEAFF. The CDR3 DNA follows: TGTGCCAGCATAAACAGGGGAGCGGAGAACACTGAAGCTTTCTTT.

The chain joins TRBV6-5 to TRBJ1-2; TRBD1 aligns across 7 bases. The J segment lost 4 bases and the V segment lost 6 bases, leaving 8 bases of the junction unmatched. The CDR3 length is 14 residues. Per the germline V gene, CDR1 is MNHEY and CDR2 is SVGAGI. The CDR3 sequence: CASSPTGTVYGYTF. In nucleotides, the CDR3 is TGTGCCAGCAGCCCCACCGGGACAGTCTATGGCTACACCTTC.

The V and J genes are TRBV5-1 and TRBJ1-2; tentative D call: TRBD1 (6 bases). Germline loops: CDR1 SGHRS, CDR2 YFSETQ. The CDR3 spans 15 residues. V lost 4 bases and J 7 bases, leaving 20 bases between the germline ends. CDR3 region: CASSPWGTSNRGYTF. Here the CDR3 DNA reads TGCGCCAGCAGCCCGTGGGGGACATCCAATCGTGGCTACACCTTC.

The count of this clone is one. This chain joins TRBV7-3 and TRBJ2-7; perhaps TRBD2 as D (6 bases). The CDR3 spans 15 residues. V lost 3 bases to trimming and J lost 3 bases, with 15 bases between them. Germline V gives CDR1 SGHTA, CDR2 FQGTGA. The CDR3, as DNA: TGTGCCAGCAGCTTTAGCGGCGGAGCAGGCTACGAGCAGTACTTC. This encodes CASSFSGGAGYEQYF.